The next 18 T cell receptor beta chains were all read from a single sample in a study of T cell responses to AZD1222 COVID-19 vaccine. TCRdb keeps only in-frame clones here, not all; method: immunoSEQ multiplex PCR. Among 95,000 to 110,000 clones listed, about nine tenths were seen once. The input for sequencing was peripheral blood, taken 28 days after the second dose of the MenACWY control vaccine. These TCRs come from an adult who received the MenACWY meningococcal vaccine as a control.

The J gene is TRBJ1-1, the V gene TRBV6-2 or TRBV6-3; D not resolved. Germline loops: CDR1 MNHEY, CDR2 SVGEGT. V was shortened by 2 bases and J by 6 bases, with 10 bases between the two germline ends. The CDR3 contains 13 residues. The CDR3 protein is CASSYRRAAEAFF. As DNA, the CDR3 is TGTGCCAGCAGTTACCGCAGAGCGGCTGAAGCTTTCTTT.

The chain employs TRBV28 and TRBJ1-6, with D hard to call. The CDR3 is 14 amino acids. V gave up 7 bases and J gave up 1 base, with 8 bases separating them. Germline assignment: CDR1 MDHEN and CDR2 SYDVKM. The CDR3 DNA sequence: TGTGCCAGCACCCCGCAGTCCTATAATTCACCCCTCCACTTT. Translation: CASTPQSYNSPLHF.

V is TRBV5-1 and J is TRBJ1-2, with no clear D. V was pared by 4 bases and J by 3 bases, with 13 bases between. The length of the CDR3 is 14 residues. In germline, CDR1 is SGHRS, CDR2 YFSETQ. DNA of the CDR3: TGCGCCAGCAGCAGCGGACTGGACGACTATGGCTACACCTTC. The encoded protein is CASSSGLDDYGYTF.

This CDR3 is CASSSLAGKDEQFF. The CDR3 bases are TGTGCCAGTAGTTCCCTAGCGGGGAAGGATGAGCAGTTCTTC. The genes are TRBV19 and TRBJ2-1, with 9 nucleotides matching TRBD2. Germline CDR1 reads LNHDA; CDR2 reads SQIVND (reference sequence). Trimming cost V 5 bases and J 8 bases; bases outside gene matches: 7. The CDR3 length is 14 residues.

This clone is a singleton in its sample. CDR3 sequence reads: CATSRATNYSPLHF. In nucleotides, the CDR3 is TGTGCCACCAGCAGGGCGACAAATTATTCACCCCTCCACTTT. The chain links TRBV15 to TRBJ1-6; no clear D gene. V dropped 3 bases and J dropped 8 bases, with 11 bases sitting between them. Germline V lookup: CDR1 LNHNV, CDR2 YYDKDF (reference sequence). The CDR3 totals 14 residues.

The rearrangement links TRBV5-3 to TRBJ2-7; TRBD1 is a possible D gene (6 bases). TRBV5-3 is designated an ORF whose function remains uncertain. Trimming removed 1 base at V and 6 bases at J, with 17 bases between. This CDR3 is 15 amino acids long. CDR3 amino acids: CARSLTRGPSFEQYF. The CDR3 DNA sequence: TGTGCCAGAAGCTTGACCAGGGGCCCCTCGTTCGAGCAGTACTTC.

The chain couples TRBV29-1 to TRBJ1-2; no definite D call. This CDR3 comprises 11 residues. Germline loops: CDR1 SQVTM, CDR2 ANQGSEA. V was clipped by 3 bases and J by 8 bases, with 10 bases between them. The CDR3 coding sequence is TGCAGCGTTGATGGAACAGAAGGCTACACCTTC. Translation gives CSVDGTEGYTF.

The chain employs TRBV9 and TRBJ1-1, with TRBD1 matching 7 bases. Per the germline V gene, CDR1 is SGDLS and CDR2 is YYNGEE. J lost 1 base, V lost 2 bases, and 2 bases had no gene match. The CDR3 runs 14 residues. The CDR3 reads CASSVSGGNTEAFF. CDR3 nucleotides: TGTGCCAGCAGCGTTTCAGGGGGGAACACTGAAGCTTTCTTT.

The J gene is TRBJ1-5, the V gene TRBV18, with D unclear. Germline CDR1 and CDR2: KGHSH and LQKENI. V was cut by 1 base and J by 0 bases, with 7 bases left in between. The CDR3 length is 15 residues. CDR3 region: CASSPLRSSNQPQHF. As DNA, the CDR3 is TGTGCCAGCTCACCACTTAGGTCTAGCAATCAGCCCCAGCATTTT. Based on the CDR3 plus reference TRBV18 and TRBJ1-5, the full variable domain is NAGVMQNPRHLVRRRGQEARLRCSPMKGHSHVYWYRQLPEEGLKFMVYLQKENIIDESGMPKERFSAEFPKEGPSILRIQQVVRGDSAAYFCASSPLRSSNQPQHFGDGTRLSIL.

This clone appeared a few times. The chain is built from TRBV5-4 and TRBJ2-3; 10 bases line up with TRBD1. CDR3 length equals 15 residues. Trimming took 3 bases from V and 3 from J; bases not matched to a gene: 4. Germline values: CDR1 SGHNT, CDR2 YYREEE (reference sequence). The CDR3 reads CASSSRDRGTDTQYF. The CDR3 region has the DNA TGTGCCAGCAGCTCGCGGGACAGGGGAACAGATACGCAGTATTTT.

V usage is TRBV3-1 (or the pseudogene TRBV3-2) and J usage is TRBJ2-2; TRBD1 matches 7 bases. J lost 8 bases, V lost 6 bases, and 0 bases had no gene match. The length of the CDR3 is 11 residues. Germline assignment: CDR1 LGHDT and CDR2 YNNKEL (reference sequence). CDR3 bases: TGTGCCAGCAGACAGGGGGGGGAGCTGTTTTTT. Residues: CASRQGGELFF.

The CDR3 DNA reads TGTGCCAGCAGCCGGGTCGACAATGAGCAGTTCTTC. It specifies CASSRVDNEQFF. This chain links TRBV7-9 with TRBJ2-1; unclear D gene. V lost 5 bases and J 5 bases, leaving 7 bases between the germline ends. The CDR3 consists of 12 residues. Germline values: CDR1 SEHNR, CDR2 FQNEAQ (reference sequence).

CDR3 DNA: TGTGCCAGCAGCTTATTGGTTGGACAGGGGCAGCCCCAGCATTTT. The encoded protein is CASSLLVGQGQPQHF. This chain joins TRBV7-8 and TRBJ1-5, with 9 bases aligning to TRBD1. The V gene end was trimmed by 2 bases and the J gene end by 7 bases; junction bases not matched to a gene: 6. Germline CDR1 is SGHVS and CDR2 is FQNEAQ. The CDR3 runs to 15 residues.

The chain combines TRBV28 with TRBJ1-2; possible D gene TRBD1, 5 bases. The germline V and J ends were trimmed by 5 bases and 6 bases, with 16 bases remaining between them. The CDR3 covers 14 residues. Germline loops: CDR1 MDHEN, CDR2 SYDVKM. CDR3 DNA: TGTGCCAGCAGTCAACAGGCCAGCGGGGATGGCTACACCTTC. Its protein product is CASSQQASGDGYTF.

This clone was observed at least ten times. The chain combines TRBV7-2 with TRBJ1-1, with TRBD1 matching over 7 bases. J gave up 0 bases and V 10 bases, and 5 bases lay outside the gene matches. The germline V gene encodes CDR1 SGHTA and CDR2 FQGNSA. This CDR3 region has 13 residues. CDR3 DNA sequence: TGTGCCACCAAGACAGGGCTGAACACTGAAGCTTTCTTT. Protein sequence: CATKTGLNTEAFF. The whole variable domain, remainder taken from reference TRBV7-2 and TRBJ1-1, is GAGVSQSPSNKVTEKGKDVELRCDPISGHTALYWYRQSLGQGLEFLIYFQGNSAPDKSGLPSDRFSAERTGGSVSTLTIQRTQQEDSAVYLCATKTGLNTEAFFGQGTRLTVV.

V usage is TRBV3-1 (or the pseudogene TRBV3-2) and J usage is TRBJ2-3, with TRBD2 identical over 9 bases. The CDR3 is made up of 16 amino acids. Looked up from germline, CDR1 is LGHDT and CDR2 is YNNKEL (reference sequence). V shed 5 bases, J shed 2 bases, and the junction held 8 bases outside the gene matches. The CDR3 is CASSGEGLALTDTQYF. The CDR3 DNA follows: TGTGCCAGCAGCGGGGAGGGACTAGCCCTCACAGATACGCAGTATTTT.

The genes are TRBV29-1 and TRBJ2-6; TRBD1 or TRBD2 may be the D gene (5 bases each). Trimming removed 1 base at V and 2 bases at J, with 12 bases between. Germline-derived CDR1 and CDR2 are SQVTM and ANQGSEA. CDR3 length: 16 amino acids. This CDR3 is CSVEGGSFAGANVLTF. The CDR3 DNA reads as TGCAGCGTTGAAGGGGGGAGTTTTGCTGGGGCCAACGTCCTGACTTTC.

The rearrangement uses TRBV29-1 and TRBJ1-2; D gene uncertain. The V gene lost 2 bases and the J gene lost 4 bases, with 8 bases spanning the gap. There are 12 residues in the CDR3. Per the germline V gene, CDR1 is SQVTM and CDR2 is ANQGSEA. CDR3 in amino acids: CSVETTLYGYTF. The DNA of the CDR3 is TGCAGCGTTGAAACGACTCTCTATGGCTACACCTTC.